The present TCR beta chain was sequenced within a study of graft-versus-host responses after intestinal transplantation (dated by TCRdb to about 2021). About the investigation overall: The transplants that recipients got were multivisceral, liver-intestinal, or isolated intestinal. All recipients received anti-thymocyte globulin induction followed by maintenance tacrolimus and steroids for approximately 3 years. Bulk TCR-beta CDR3 sequencing was used to track graft-versus-host and host-versus-graft alloreactive T cell clones in the graft, circulation and bone marrow after intestinal transplantation. Alloreactive clones were identified by sequencing pre-transplant mixed lymphocyte reaction products and comparing these products with unstimulated pre-transplant donor and recipient T cells. The cohort enrolled 20 to 25 intestinal transplant recipients, one of whom was a retransplant, and 3 patients without pretransplant specimens were excluded. A peak of at least 4% donor T cells among recipient peripheral blood mononuclear cells was the definition used for donor T cell macrochimerism. Rather than going through the commercial service, samples from a few later patients were sequenced in-house on an Illumina MiSeq and processed with MiXCR.

What the study reported, not specific to this receptor: GvH clones were detected in recipient bone marrow, and some of these GvH clones were observed earlier in ileal mucosa or blood, consistent with an intestinal mucosal origin. High GvH to HvG T cell clonal ratios were observed in the allografts of patients with donor T cell macrochimerism. Conclusions were limited by the relatively low number and heterogeneity of intestinal transplant patients. Peak levels of circulating GvH clones were associated with declines in HvG clones early after transplant.

Receptor libraries were prepared by the immunoSEQ multiplex PCR assay. High-throughput TCR-beta CDR3 sequencing of genomic DNA from most patients was performed by Adaptive Biotechnologies. The study's own analysis went as follows. TCR sequencing data were retrieved from Adaptive's ImmunoSEQ software for around 18 patients, whereas three other patients were processed with MiXCR and VDJtools. Because the origin of CDR3 nucleotide sequences shared between donor and recipient could not be assigned, those sequences were removed. To count as alloreactive, a clone needed at least 2-fold expansion over unstimulated cells and a minimum CFSE-low frequency of 0.002% (template counts) or 0.001% (read counts). Clones detected in sequenced pre-transplant spleen, lymph node, or MLR CFSE-low populations of the donor or recipient were defined as mappable. The cumulative frequency of alloreactive clones was calculated as a percentage of all sequences, weighted by copy number. TCRdb re-hosts the immuneACCESS table, in-frame sequences only. Its copies lack some clones; in the studies checked, an unresolved V gene accounts for under half of them, and the cause for the rest is not known. Clone size and V and J calls were adopted from that table, with D and trimming inferred from the DNA. This sample comprises some 46,000 clones, approximately 92% of them detected only once. The ten top clones hold 5.5% to 6% of the sample.

In the first month after transplant, blood samples were collected up to 4 times, and after that at least monthly when available. In the case of this clone: This receptor's antigen is unknown. Base quality data are lacking; no much larger clone is found one base away.

The junction carries 9 bases between V and J, which are trimmed by 4 bases and 0 bases respectively. There are 14 amino acids in the CDR3, from cysteine to phenylalanine inclusive. Just CDR3 DNA is preserved here, 42 bases in frame from base 1. Taken from the germline V gene, the CDR1 and CDR2 loops are SGHRS and YFSETQ. This clonotype originated in a human patient who received an intestinal transplant, so some T cells may come from the graft donor. The material sequenced was PBMCs, taken 750 to 800 days after a first intestinal transplant, on the day of a second. The rearranged segments are TRBV5-1 and TRBJ2-3; the D gene cannot be resolved beyond TRBD1 or TRBD2, each matching 5 bases. The CDR3: CASSRDLSTDTQYF. The bases are TGCGCCAGCAGCAGGGACCTCAGCACAGATACGCAGTATTTT.